These 25 T cell receptor beta chains share one sample of origin, sequenced in a study of Graves' ophthalmopathy and Graves' hyperthyroidism. Beta-chain TCR CDR3 regions were amplified from RNA transcripts. Scientists carried out first-round RT-PCR using HTBI primers and then a second-round multiplex PCR. One entry per CDR3 protein results from TCRdb running MiXCR on the multiplex PCR reads. The repertoire has 600,000 to 950,000 distinct CDR3 sequences, 40% of them found once; the top ten carry 35% to 55%. Sequences were obtained from peripheral blood. Receptor source: an adult man with Graves' ophthalmopathy.

In its sample, this clonotype was seen once. V is TRBV2 and J is TRBJ1-2; 10 bases line up with TRBD1. There are 17 residues in the CDR3. Germline V CDR1 and CDR2: SNHLY, FYNNEI. Trimming at V came to 5 bases and at J to 6 bases, leaving 15 bases not matched to a gene. The CDR3 bases are TGTGCCAGCAGTTTAACTCCCTACAGACAGGGGGCGCATGGCTACACCTTC. The encoded protein is CASSLTPYRQGAHGYTF. The whole variable domain, remainder taken from reference TRBV2 and TRBJ1-2, is EPEVTQTPSHQVTQMGQEVILRCVPISNHLYFYWYRQILGQKVEFLVSFYNNEISEKSEIFDDQFSVERPDGSNFTLKIRSTKLEDSAMYFCASSLTPYRQGAHGYTFGSGTRLTVV.

Remarks on this clonotype: It may be a read error: a sequence one base away is much more abundant. The chain has TRBV6-4 and TRBJ1-2; TRBD1 matches at 7 bases. The length of the CDR3 is 15 residues. Germline CDR1 MRHNA, CDR2 SNTAGT. With V trimmed by 3 bases and J by 2 bases, 6 bases remained unmatched. Written as DNA, the CDR3 is TGTGCCAGCAGTGAGCAGGGGGGTTCCAACTATGGCTACACCTTC. This translates into CASSEQGGSNYGYTF.

The genes are TRBV19 and TRBJ1-2; 9 positions agree with TRBD1. Germline lookup yields CDR1 LNHDA and CDR2 SQIVND (reference sequence). The CDR3 spans 14 residues. Trimming at V came to 2 bases and at J to 11 bases, leaving 9 bases not matched to a gene. The CDR3 loop is CASSIPQDRGFYTF. DNA of the CDR3: TGTGCCAGTAGTATACCCCAGGACAGGGGATTTTACACCTTC.

The V gene is TRBV25-1, the J gene TRBJ1-2; 7 positions agree with TRBD1. CDR3 length: 11 amino acids. Looked up from germline, CDR1 is MGHDK and CDR2 is SYGVNS. CDR3 coding DNA: TGTGACAGGGGATCCAGCTATGGCTACACCTTC. It yields the protein CDRGSSYGYTF.

This clonotype was seen ten or more times. This chain links TRBV7-9 with TRBJ2-5; D call uncertain. With 5 bases removed from V and 5 bases from J, the gap between germline ends came to 12 bases. Germline assignment: CDR1 SEHNR and CDR2 FQNEAQ (reference sequence). This CDR3 comprises 13 residues. As DNA, the CDR3 is TGTGCCAGCAGCATTAGTAGTCGCGAGACCCAGTACTTC. This translates into CASSISSRETQYF.

V is TRBV4-2 and J is TRBJ1-4, with 7 positions matching TRBD1. The germline V gene has CDR1 LGHNA and CDR2 YNFKEQ. This CDR3 has 12 residues. Trimming removed 6 bases from V and 7 bases from J; junction bases left unmatched: 2. CDR3 bases: TGTGCCAGCAGTGGACAGGTTGAAAAACTGTTTTTT. Amino acid sequence: CASSGQVEKLFF.

The chain recombines TRBV11-2 with TRBJ2-7; maybe TRBD1 (6 bases). Germline CDR1 reads SGHAT; CDR2 reads FQNNGV. This CDR3 spans 18 amino acids. V gave up 5 bases and J gave up 2 bases, with 25 bases separating them. The CDR3 protein is CASSLAGIDQGSAYEQYF. As DNA, the CDR3 is TGTGCCAGCAGCCTCGCCGGAATTGACCAGGGGTCCGCCTACGAGCAGTACTTC.

This clonotype occurred many times. The chain carries TRBV7-2 and TRBJ2-5, with no clear D. The CDR3 spans 13 residues. Per the germline V gene, CDR1 is SGHTA and CDR2 is FQGNSA. Trimming took off 4 bases at V and 2 bases at J, with 8 bases between the two ends. CDR3 sequence reads: CASSSTEQETQYF. The CDR3 DNA follows: TGTGCCAGCAGCTCCACAGAGCAAGAGACCCAGTACTTC.

The chain has TRBV2 and TRBJ1-5, with a tentative D call TRBD1 (5 bases). The CDR3 consists of 12 residues. CDR1 is SNHLY, CDR2 FYNNEI, per germline. With 1 base removed from V and 8 bases from J, the gap between germline ends came to 6 bases. The CDR3 loop is CASSEGREPQHF. DNA for the CDR3: TGTGCCAGCAGTGAAGGCAGGGAGCCCCAGCATTTT.

This clonotype was counted ten times or more. The gene calls are TRBV7-2 and TRBJ1-1; D unresolved. CDR1 SGHTA and CDR2 FQGNSA come from the germline V gene. Trimming removed 2 bases at V and 7 bases at J, with 8 bases between. The CDR3 has 12 amino acids. DNA for the CDR3: TGTGCCAGCAGCTTACTCGGGGATGAAGCTTTCTTT. Translation gives CASSLLGDEAFF.

The chain recombines TRBV13 with TRBJ1-3; D is ambiguous. The germline V and J ends were trimmed by 3 bases and 5 bases, with 11 bases remaining between them. CDR3 length equals 14 residues. From germline, CDR1 is PRHDT and CDR2 FYEKMQ (reference sequence). Here the CDR3 reads CASSLKDARNTIYF. CDR3 bases: TGTGCCAGCAGCTTGAAAGACGCGAGAAACACCATATATTTT.

This clonotype was seen more than once but under ten times. V and J are TRBV29-1 and TRBJ2-7, with D tentatively TRBD2 (6 bases). Germline CDR1 SQVTM, CDR2 ANQGSEA. V lost 0 bases and J 0 bases, leaving 15 bases between the germline ends. The CDR3 contains 16 residues. CDR3 sequence (DNA): TGCAGCGTTGAAGATTGGGCGGGGTCGAGCTCCTACGAGCAGTACTTC. Protein sequence: CSVEDWAGSSSYEQYF.

V gene TRBV12-3 or TRBV12-4 combines with J gene TRBJ2-7, with D possibly matching TRBD2 (5 bases). The CDR3 contains 13 residues. Trimming took 4 bases from V and 5 from J, leaving 12 bases between them. The CDR3 nucleotides are TGTGCCAGCAGTTATATCCTCGGGAACGAGCAGTACTTC. It codes for CASSYILGNEQYF.

This sequence joins TRBV19 and TRBJ1-1; D ambiguous. Deletions cut 8 bases from V and 8 bases from J, with 15 bases between. The V gene's germline CDR1 is LNHDA and CDR2 SQIVND (reference sequence). This CDR3 has 12 residues. CDR3 DNA: TGTGCCAGTGCCCAGAGACGGGGAGAAGCTTTCTTT. Amino acid sequence: CASAQRRGEAFF.

This rearrangement joins TRBV7-9 to TRBJ2-2; D may be TRBD2 (5 bases). Germline CDR1 and CDR2: SEHNR and FQNEAQ (reference sequence). V lost 5 bases and J 1 base, leaving 11 bases between the germline ends. The CDR3 extends over 15 amino acids. CDR3 loop: CASSPILGNTGELFF. The CDR3, as DNA: TGTGCCAGCAGCCCGATACTAGGGAACACCGGGGAGCTGTTTTTT.

This chain uses TRBV20-1 with TRBJ2-7; the match to TRBD2 covers 9 bases. V shed 0 bases and J 3 bases; nucleotides not matched to a gene: 6. Germline V CDR1 and CDR2: DFQATT, SNEGSKA (reference sequence). The CDR3 has 15 amino acids. CDR3 in amino acids: CSAREEGLAFYEQYF. DNA of the CDR3: TGCAGTGCTAGAGAGGAGGGACTAGCTTTCTACGAGCAGTACTTC.

The rearrangement uses TRBV7-2 and TRBJ2-2; 9 bases agree with TRBD1. Trimming took 6 bases from V and 3 from J; bases not matched to a gene: 5. CDR3 length: 15 amino acids. Germline CDR1 is SGHTA and CDR2 is FQGNSA. The CDR3 is CASSGGQGDTGELFF. In nucleotides, the CDR3 is TGTGCCAGCAGTGGGGGACAGGGCGACACCGGGGAGCTGTTTTTT.

This clonotype has ten or more counts. V is TRBV5-1 and J is TRBJ1-2; D may be TRBD1 (6 bases). The CDR3 has 15 residues. Germline V gene sequence: CDR1 SGHRS, CDR2 YFSETQ. Trimming shortened V by 0 bases and J by 8 bases, and 17 bases separated the two germline ends. The CDR3 sequence: CASSLEGGSARGYTF. The CDR3 nucleotides read TGCGCCAGCAGCTTGGAGGGGGGATCGGCGCGAGGCTACACCTTC.

The chain has TRBV19 and TRBJ1-3; 8 positions agree with TRBD1. This CDR3 region has 12 residues. The V segment lost 6 bases and the J segment 7 bases; nucleotides outside the gene matches: 2. Per the germline V gene, CDR1 is LNHDA and CDR2 is SQIVND (reference sequence). The CDR3 region is CASSRDRNTIYF. For the CDR3, the DNA is TGTGCCAGTAGCAGGGACAGGAACACCATATATTTT.

The V and J genes are TRBV2 and TRBJ2-5; tentatively, D is TRBD1 (6 bases). Germline V gives CDR1 SNHLY, CDR2 FYNNEI. The V end was cut by 4 bases, the J end by 5 bases, with 17 bases between. CDR3 length equals 15 residues. CDR3 nucleotides: TGTGCCAGCAGTGCTAGAGATACAGGGCTGGAGACCCAGTACTTC. Protein: CASSARDTGLETQYF.

This clonotype appeared many times. The V gene is TRBV20-1, the J gene TRBJ2-7, with D perhaps TRBD1 (6 bases). CDR3 length: 12 amino acids. Germline V gene lookup returns CDR1 DFQATT and CDR2 SNEGSKA (reference sequence). V was cut by 0 bases and J by 6 bases, with 9 bases left in between. The CDR3 sequence: CSAREPGAEQYF. In nucleotides, the CDR3 is TGCAGTGCTAGAGAACCAGGGGCCGAGCAGTACTTC.

At least ten counts were recorded for this clonotype. The chain couples TRBV13 to TRBJ1-6, with D perhaps matching TRBD1 (6 bases). From germline, CDR1 is PRHDT and CDR2 FYEKMQ (reference sequence). The CDR3 runs 16 residues. V dropped 5 bases and J dropped 7 bases, with 18 bases sitting between them. The CDR3 loop reads CASSRRTARSNSPLHF. The DNA of the CDR3 is TGTGCCAGCAGCCGAAGGACAGCGCGTTCAAATTCACCCCTCCACTTT.

This clonotype was seen ten or more times. The junction does not match germline at one end; this may be a read error. V usage is TRBV7-7 and J usage is TRBJ2-5, with D hard to call. The CDR3 spans 13 residues. Germline CDR1 SSHAT, CDR2 FNYEAQ (reference sequence). DNA for the CDR3: TGTGCTAGCAGCCGCTCGGCGACCGGGACCCAGTACTTC. Its translation: CASSRSATGTQYF. The whole variable domain, remainder taken from reference TRBV7-7 and TRBJ2-5, is GAGVSQSPRYKVTKRGQDVTLRCDPISSHATLYWYQQALGQGPEFLTYFNYEAQPDKSGLPSDRFSAERPEGSISTLTIQRTEQRDSAMYRCASSRSATGTQYFGPGTRLLVL.

This clonotype was seen many times. The chain carries TRBV4-3 and TRBJ1-2; D not resolved. Germline loops: CDR1 LGHNA, CDR2 YSLEER. The CDR3 contains 14 residues. V lost 0 bases, J lost 11 bases, and 16 bases lay in between. In DNA, the CDR3 is TGCGCCAGCAGCCAAGATGTGAATACCGACGATTACACCTTC. Translating gives CASSQDVNTDDYTF.

V usage is TRBV7-9 and J usage is TRBJ1-1; D unresolved. V gave up 3 bases and J gave up 0 bases, with 14 bases separating them. Germline CDR1 is SEHNR and CDR2 is FQNEAQ (reference sequence). The CDR3 runs 16 residues. CDR3 in amino acids: CASSLPRAELNTEAFF. CDR3 DNA: TGTGCCAGCAGCTTGCCAAGGGCGGAATTGAACACTGAAGCTTTCTTT.